This entry lists 21 T cell receptor beta chains sequenced from one sample in a study of blood T cell repertoires in COVID-19. Profiled with immunoSEQ multiplex PCR; TCRdb holds only in-frame clones, not every one. The sample has over 250,000 clones; around 89% are singletons. Sequences were obtained from PBMCs or T cells enriched from blood (not recorded which). These receptors were taken from a woman in her sixties or seventies in a cohort exposed to, infected with or recovered from COVID-19 (not recorded which).

The chain joins TRBV9 to TRBJ2-1; 10 nucleotides agree with TRBD2. The trim removed 0 bases at V and 0 bases at J, leaving 3 bases unmatched. CDR1 and CDR2 (germline): SGDLS, YYNGEE. The CDR3 consists of 17 residues. CDR3 nucleotides: TGTGCCAGCAGCGTAGCTTCTAGCGGGAGCTCCTACAATGAGCAGTTCTTC. It specifies CASSVASSGSSYNEQFF.

The rearrangement joins TRBV5-1 to TRBJ2-1; 9 bases match TRBD1. The CDR3 is 16 amino acids. V shed 2 bases, J shed 4 bases, and the junction held 7 bases outside the gene matches. In germline, CDR1 is SGHRS, CDR2 YFSETQ. CDR3 nucleotides: TGCGCCAGCAGCTTACCCCGGACAGGGGCGTACAATGAGCAGTTCTTC. Its protein is CASSLPRTGAYNEQFF. Full variable domain (rest looked up from reference TRBV5-1 and TRBJ2-1): KAGVTQTPRYLIKTRGQQVTLSCSPISGHRSVSWYQQTPGQGLQFLFEYFSETQRNKGNFPGRFSGRQFSNSRSEMNVSTLELGDSALYLCASSLPRTGAYNEQFFGPGTRLTVL.

This clone has just a few counts. The CDR3 sequence is CASSLRAGGRGELFF. The CDR3 DNA reads as TGTGCCAGCAGTTTAAGAGCGGGAGGAAGGGGGGAGCTGTTTTTT. The chain recombines TRBV27 with TRBJ2-2; 9 nucleotides agree with TRBD2. Germline V gives CDR1 MNHEY, CDR2 SMNVEV (reference sequence). The CDR3 is 15 residues long. The V segment lost 2 bases and the J segment 8 bases; nucleotides outside the gene matches: 6.

The chain employs TRBV4-1 and TRBJ2-2; 7 bases are shared with TRBD2. The germline CDR1 and CDR2 sequences are MGHRA and YSYEKL. This CDR3 has 15 residues. V shed 0 bases, J shed 7 bases, and the junction held 5 bases outside the gene matches. The CDR3 sequence: CASSQDRGGNGELFF. CDR3 coding DNA: TGCGCCAGCAGCCAAGACCGCGGGGGAAACGGGGAGCTGTTTTTT.

This chain links TRBV2 with TRBJ2-7, with 8 bases lining up with TRBD2. V was clipped by 7 bases and J by 1 base; unmatched bases: 6. Germline-derived CDR1 and CDR2 are SNHLY and FYNNEI. This CDR3 contains 14 residues. The CDR3 DNA reads TGTGCCAGCACCCCGGGACTAGGATCCTACGAGCAGTACTTC. This codes for CASTPGLGSYEQYF.

This chain joins TRBV19 and TRBJ2-7, with D hard to call. The CDR3 covers 14 residues. Germline V CDR1 and CDR2: LNHDA, SQIVND (reference sequence). Trimming took off 3 bases at V and 3 bases at J, with 12 bases between the two ends. CDR3 DNA sequence: TGTGCCAGTAGTATCCCGGGTGGAGTCTACGAGCAGTACTTC. Translating gives CASSIPGGVYEQYF.

The V and J genes are TRBV11-2 and TRBJ2-7; D is unclear. The V end was cut by 2 bases, the J end by 3 bases, with 8 bases between. The CDR3 extends over 13 amino acids. Germline V gene data show CDR1 as SGHAT and CDR2 as FQNNGV. DNA of the CDR3: TGTGCCAGCAGCTTACTGCGGAACTACGAGCAGTACTTC. It is translated as CASSLLRNYEQYF.

This clone was picked up one time. The chain links TRBV28 to TRBJ1-1; 8 nucleotides agree with TRBD1. J was trimmed by 3 bases and V by 6 bases; bases with no gene match: 0. The length of the CDR3 is 12 residues. Germline V CDR1 and CDR2: MDHEN, SYDVKM. Here the CDR3 reads CASRDRDTEAFF. For the CDR3, the DNA is TGTGCCAGCAGGGACAGGGACACTGAAGCTTTCTTT. The variable domain in full, with the rest retrieved from reference TRBV28 and TRBJ1-1, is DVKVTQSSRYLVKRTGEKVFLECVQDMDHENMFWYRQDPGLGLRLIYFSYDVKMKEKGDIPEGYSVSREKKERFSLILESASTNQTSMYLCASRDRDTEAFFGQGTRLTVV.

This chain joins TRBV5-6 and TRBJ1-2; TRBD1 is a possible D gene (5 bases). Between the trimmed V and J ends, which lost 0 bases and 9 bases, there was a span of 12 bases. CDR1 SGHDT and CDR2 YYEEEE come from the germline V gene. CDR3 length: 13 residues. CDR3 in amino acids: CASSLVQGSRYTF. CDR3 coding DNA: TGTGCCAGCAGCTTGGTTCAGGGATCGCGCTACACCTTC.

The rearrangement uses TRBV19 and TRBJ2-7, with D maybe TRBD1 (5 bases). Trimming shortened V by 6 bases and J by 3 bases, and 18 bases separated the two germline ends. Germline CDR1 is LNHDA and CDR2 is SQIVND (reference sequence). CDR3 size: 15 residues. The CDR3 loop is CASSHDSQLIYEQYF. The CDR3 DNA is TGTGCCAGTAGCCATGACAGCCAACTCATCTACGAGCAGTACTTC.

The V gene is TRBV29-1, the J gene TRBJ1-5, with 8 bases fitting TRBD1. The V and J ends lost 4 bases and 5 bases, in that order; junction bases with no gene match: 4. CDR1 and CDR2 (germline): SQVTM, ANQGSEA. The length of the CDR3 is 13 residues. CDR3 coding DNA: TGCAGCGTTGGGACAGGGTTTCATCAGCCCCAGCATTTT. It is translated as CSVGTGFHQPQHF.

Details on this clone: Other DNA sequences in this sample translate to the same CDR3. The chain couples TRBV18 to TRBJ2-5, with a possible D match to TRBD1 (6 bases). The ends were cut back, 3 bases at V and 2 bases at J, with 7 bases in the middle. Germline lookup yields CDR1 KGHSH and CDR2 LQKENI. CDR3 length equals 13 residues. CDR3 DNA: TGTGCCAGCTCACCGACAGGTCAAGAGACCCAGTACTTC. Amino acid sequence: CASSPTGQETQYF.

A note on this clone: A junction boundary mismatches the germline segment, possibly from a read error. This chain connects TRBV7-2 to TRBJ2-7, with TRBD2 matching over 9 bases. The CDR3 is 15 amino acids. Per germline, CDR1 SGHTA and CDR2 FQGNSA. In nucleotides, the CDR3 is TGTGCCAGCAGCTCACTATTGTTGGATAGCGGGAGCAGAAATTTC. This gives the protein CASSSLLLDSGSRNF.

This clone turned up a few times. V usage is TRBV7-2 and J usage is TRBJ1-6; TRBD1 is a possible D gene (6 bases). The CDR3 contains 18 residues. Germline CDR1 is SGHTA and CDR2 is FQGNSA. The germline V and J ends were trimmed by 1 base and 0 bases, with 13 bases remaining between them. CDR3 sequence (DNA): TGTGCCAGCAGCTTAGAGTACAGGGAAAGCTCCTATAATTCACCCCTCCACTTT. It specifies CASSLEYRESSYNSPLHF.

There are a few counts of this clone. The chain has TRBV25-1 and TRBJ1-1; D is perhaps TRBD1 (6 bases). This CDR3 has 18 residues. Germline CDR1 MGHDK, CDR2 SYGVNS. V was clipped by 1 base and J by 2 bases, with 20 bases between them. The CDR3 sequence: CASSESGAGSRINTEAFF. The CDR3 region has the DNA TGTGCCAGCAGTGAATCAGGGGCTGGGAGTAGGATTAACACTGAAGCTTTCTTT.

This chain connects TRBV7-9 to TRBJ2-1; perhaps TRBD1 as D (5 bases). This CDR3 region has 17 residues. Trimming stripped 1 base from V and 0 bases from J, with 13 bases between. CDR1 SEHNR and CDR2 FQNEAQ come from the germline V gene (reference sequence). The CDR3 DNA reads TGTGCCAGCAGCTTAGTGGGGCAGTTTAGCTCCTACAATGAGCAGTTCTTC. This translates into CASSLVGQFSSYNEQFF.

V gene TRBV4-2 combines with J gene TRBJ2-7, with D possibly TRBD2 on 6 matching bases. The V gene's germline CDR1 is LGHNA and CDR2 YNFKEQ. There are 18 residues in the CDR3. V lost 1 base and J lost 6, with 25 bases in between. CDR3 protein: CASSQAGGGGRVWGEQYF. For the CDR3, the DNA is TGTGCCAGCAGCCAAGCCGGAGGTGGGGGGAGAGTCTGGGGCGAGCAGTACTTC.

The chain links TRBV7-3 to TRBJ1-2, with D perhaps matching TRBD1 (6 bases). This CDR3 contains 13 residues. Trimming took 3 bases from V and 6 from J, leaving 11 bases between them. Germline CDR1 SGHTA, CDR2 FQGTGA. DNA for the CDR3: TGTGCCAGCAGCTTCCAGACAGGAGATGGCTACACCTTC. Translating gives CASSFQTGDGYTF.

The chain links TRBV4-2 to TRBJ2-1; possibly TRBD2 for D (5 bases). The CDR3 has 16 amino acids. Trimming shortened V by 1 base and J by 1 base, and 11 bases separated the two germline ends. Per germline, CDR1 LGHNA and CDR2 YNFKEQ. CDR3: CASSQGSPGSYNEQFF. As DNA, the CDR3 is TGTGCCAGCAGCCAAGGTAGCCCGGGGTCCTACAATGAGCAGTTCTTC.

J is TRBJ2-7 and V is TRBV14, with D possibly matching TRBD2 (6 bases). CDR1 and CDR2 from the germline V gene are SGHDN and FVKESK. The CDR3 sequence is 15 residues long. Between the trimmed V and J ends, which lost 4 bases and 0 bases, there was a span of 13 bases. For the CDR3, the DNA is TGTGCCAGCAGCCCGGTAAGCGGGTCCTCCTACGAGCAGTACTTC. This encodes CASSPVSGSSYEQYF.

This chain joins TRBV24-1 and TRBJ2-7; 8 positions match TRBD2. The CDR3 consists of 14 residues. Germline CDR1 is KGHDR and CDR2 is SFDVKD. After removal of 5 bases from V and 2 bases from J, the junction contained 4 bases not matched to a gene. The CDR3 spells CATSGARGAYEQYF. CDR3 sequence (DNA): TGTGCCACCAGTGGTGCGCGGGGGGCCTACGAGCAGTACTTC.